Listed here is a single T cell receptor (beta chain). Its target is unknown. This sample is part of a study of shared clonotypes between healthy human individuals. Study-wide points: Estimated clonotype richness was generally higher in naive than memory subsets.

The V end was cut by 4 bases, the J end by 5 bases, with 13 bases between. The CDR3 extends over 14 amino acids. Per the germline V gene, CDR1 is MNHEY and CDR2 is SVGAGI. The input for sorted-subset replicate PCRs was around 0.2 ug DNA, about 29,000 T cell genomes. Libraries were prepared by immunoSEQ multiplex PCR; TCRdb keeps only in-frame clonotypes and omits some of them. Of over a million clones listed, approximately 68% are singletons. The V gene is TRBV6-5, the J gene TRBJ2-3, with no clear D. Sequenced material: memory CD4+ T cells sorted from blood. As for subset: CD45RA-negative fraction. The sequence derives from a man aged 18 to 29 in good health. As DNA, the CDR3 is TGTGCCAGCAGTTCCACCTTAACGGGAGATACGCAGTATTTT. This gives the protein CASSSTLTGDTQYF.